Presented here are 3 T cell receptor beta chains from one specimen sequenced in a study of blood T cell repertoires in COVID-19. Here immunoSEQ multiplex PCR was the method, and the copy in TCRdb shows in-frame clones only, minus some. The sample carries fewer than 200,000 clones, 88% recorded once. The sample was PBMCs or T cells enriched from blood (not recorded which). The receptors come from a woman between 18 and 29 years old who had recovered from COVID-19.

The CDR3 here is CASSSRDYLSYEQYF. Here the CDR3 DNA reads TGTGCCAGCAGCTCCCGGGACTACCTCTCCTACGAGCAGTACTTC. This chain joins TRBV7-8 and TRBJ2-7, with 7 bases matching TRBD2. Germline lookup yields CDR1 SGHVS and CDR2 FQNEAQ. CDR3 length: 15 amino acids. Losses at the gene ends were 4 bases for V and 0 bases for J; bases not matched to a gene: 6.

The chain employs TRBV4-1 and TRBJ1-5; D is perhaps TRBD1 (5 bases). Deletions cut 1 base from V and 5 bases from J, with 12 bases between. Germline V gives CDR1 MGHRA, CDR2 YSYEKL. The CDR3 length is 15 residues. This CDR3 is CASSQGGHEDQPQHF. The DNA of the CDR3 is TGCGCCAGCAGCCAAGGCGGACACGAGGATCAGCCCCAGCATTTT.

V gene TRBV2 combines with J gene TRBJ1-2; D is perhaps TRBD1 (5 bases). Germline V CDR1 and CDR2: SNHLY, FYNNEI. This CDR3 has 13 residues. The V and J ends lost 4 bases and 3 bases respectively, with 9 bases between them. CDR3 sequence (DNA): TGTGCCAGCAGTGGCGGGGCCGACTATGGCTACACCTTC. Residues: CASSGGADYGYTF.